The 30 T cell receptor beta chains in this list originate from one sample, sequenced in a study of CD8+ T cells in alopecia areata. As for treatment: oral pan-JAK inhibitor, 5-10 mg twice daily. Investigators isolated RNA and reverse transcribed it into cDNA to act as the sequencing template. Generated by immunoSEQ multiplex PCR, the TCRdb table keeps only in-frame clones and is missing some. The sample holds some 160,000 clones, roughly 65% seen once. The material sequenced was CD4+ T cells sorted from blood, taken at week 4, from a patient treated with tofacitinib. These receptors were collected from a human donor with alopecia areata.

The chain is built from TRBV9 and TRBJ1-1, with D tentatively TRBD1 (5 bases). V lost 2 bases to trimming and J lost 3 bases, with 14 bases between them. The CDR3 is 15 amino acids. CDR1 and CDR2 (germline): SGDLS, YYNGEE. CDR3 protein: CASSVSPMGDTEAFF. CDR3 DNA: TGTGCCAGCAGCGTCTCCCCCATGGGGGACACTGAAGCTTTCTTT.

The table lists this clone with a few counts. The rearrangement links TRBV29-1 to TRBJ1-1; TRBD1 is a possible D gene (5 bases). V was clipped by 4 bases and J by 4 bases, with 10 bases between them. CDR3 length equals 12 residues. Germline CDR1 and CDR2: SQVTM and ANQGSEA. CDR3 DNA sequence: TGCAGCGTTGGAGGGGTAATCACTGAAGCTTTCTTT. It encodes CSVGGVITEAFF.

The chain couples TRBV29-1 to TRBJ2-2; 7 bases are a match to TRBD2. V shed 7 bases and J 4 bases; nucleotides not matched to a gene: 6. CDR3 length: 13 residues. CDR1 and CDR2 (germline): SQVTM, ANQGSEA. Here the CDR3 reads CSGSGGSTGELFF. CDR3 DNA sequence: TGCAGCGGATCGGGGGGTAGCACCGGGGAGCTGTTTTTT.

V gene TRBV29-1 combines with J gene TRBJ1-1, with 10 bases matching TRBD1. The CDR3 covers 15 residues. Germline V gives CDR1 SQVTM, CDR2 ANQGSEA. V trimming: 6 bases; J trimming: 0 bases; junction bases outside the gene matches: 7. The CDR3 DNA reads TGCAGCGTGGTACCGGGACAGGGGTTGAACACTGAAGCTTTCTTT. The encoded protein is CSVVPGQGLNTEAFF.

This clone was counted once. V is TRBV29-1 and J is TRBJ1-5, with D possibly TRBD1 on 5 matching bases. Per the germline V gene, CDR1 is SQVTM and CDR2 is ANQGSEA. V was trimmed by 6 bases and J by 0 bases, leaving 9 bases between them. The CDR3 spans 13 residues. The CDR3 DNA is TGCAGCGTGGGGGATTATAGCAATCAGCCCCAGCATTTT. As protein: CSVGDYSNQPQHF.

The chain employs TRBV11-2 and TRBJ2-7; the D gene is possibly TRBD1 (6 bases). This CDR3 has 13 residues. CDR1 and CDR2 from the germline V gene are SGHAT and FQNNGV. The V end was cut by 7 bases, the J end by 4 bases, with 14 bases between. The CDR3 DNA is TGTGCCAGCAAAGGGGGTATCGATTACGAGCAGTACTTC. Its protein product is CASKGGIDYEQYF.

The chain recombines TRBV25-1 with TRBJ2-5, with TRBD1 as a possible D gene (5 bases). Germline CDR1 reads MGHDK; CDR2 reads SYGVNS. V gave up 3 bases and J gave up 2 bases, with 10 bases separating them. The CDR3 is made up of 14 amino acids. CDR3 in DNA: TGTGCCAGCAGTGACGCTGGGGCGCAAGAGACCCAGTACTTC. Encoded protein: CASSDAGAQETQYF. The full variable domain, in which reference TRBV25-1 and TRBJ2-5 provide the parts outside the CDR3, is EADIYQTPRYLVIGTGKKITLECSQTMGHDKMYWYQQDPGMELHLIHYSYGVNSTEKGDLSSESTVSRIRTEHFPLTLESARPSHTSQYLCASSDAGAQETQYFGPGTRLLVL.

The V gene is TRBV7-8, the J gene TRBJ2-5, with 8 positions matching TRBD2. Germline assignment: CDR1 SGHVS and CDR2 FQNEAQ. The CDR3 spans 16 residues. Trimming removed 5 bases from V and 5 bases from J; junction bases left unmatched: 13. CDR3 amino acids: CASSGIAGPETETQYF. The DNA of the CDR3 is TGTGCCAGCAGCGGAATAGCGGGACCCGAGACGGAGACCCAGTACTTC.

The count of this clone is one. V is TRBV5-4 and J is TRBJ2-7, with 13 bases matching TRBD2. Germline lookup yields CDR1 SGHNT and CDR2 YYREEE (reference sequence). Trimming took 5 bases from V and 7 from J; bases not matched to a gene: 9. The CDR3 is made up of 15 amino acids. The CDR3 nucleotides are TGTGCCAGCAGTTTCGGACTAGCGGGGGACTCTGAGCAGTACTTC. It specifies CASSFGLAGDSEQYF.

This clone came up a few times. CDR3 loop: CASSTRQGNTEAFF. CDR3 DNA: TGTGCCAGCAGCACCCGACAGGGGAACACTGAAGCTTTCTTT. J is TRBJ1-1 and V is TRBV5-5; TRBD1 agrees at 7 bases. This CDR3 region has 14 residues. From germline, CDR1 is SGHKS and CDR2 YYEKEE (reference sequence). J lost 1 base, V lost 4 bases, and 4 bases had no gene match.

V is TRBV6-1 and J is TRBJ2-5; D uncertain. Germline V gene data show CDR1 as MNHNS and CDR2 as SASEGT. CDR3 length equals 14 residues. V was pared by 5 bases and J by 1 base, with 11 bases between. This CDR3 reads CASSYRGIQETQYF. In DNA form, the CDR3 reads TGTGCCAGCAGTTATCGTGGAATCCAAGAGACCCAGTACTTC.

V usage is TRBV15 and J usage is TRBJ1-1; D remains ambiguous. This CDR3 is 13 amino acids long. The germline V and J ends were trimmed by 8 bases and 4 bases, with 14 bases remaining between them. The germline CDR1 and CDR2 sequences are LNHNV and YYDKDF (reference sequence). In DNA form, the CDR3 reads TGTGCCACCTCGGGTCAGGCCGCCACTGAAGCTTTCTTT. It encodes CATSGQAATEAFF.

This clone came up a few times. The V and J genes are TRBV7-9 and TRBJ1-4; tentatively, D is TRBD1 (6 bases). CDR3 length: 14 residues. Per germline, CDR1 SEHNR and CDR2 FQNEAQ (reference sequence). The V end was cut by 8 bases, the J end by 3 bases, with 13 bases between. CDR3 sequence (DNA): TGTGCCAGCCGCACACAGGGTGCTAATGAAAAACTGTTTTTT. Protein product: CASRTQGANEKLFF.

The chain couples TRBV5-1 to TRBJ2-1, with 10 bases fitting TRBD2. V dropped 4 bases and J dropped 7; count of bases not matched to a gene: 5. The CDR3 contains 14 residues. The germline V gene encodes CDR1 SGHRS and CDR2 YFSETQ. The CDR3 sequence is CASSDSGGSNEQFF. DNA for the CDR3: TGCGCCAGCAGCGATAGCGGGGGGAGTAATGAGCAGTTCTTC.

V usage is TRBV5-4 and J usage is TRBJ1-1; D remains ambiguous. Germline loops: CDR1 SGHNT, CDR2 YYREEE (reference sequence). This CDR3 region has 15 residues. Trimming shortened V by 0 bases and J by 1 base, and 10 bases separated the two germline ends. DNA of the CDR3: TGTGCCAGCAGCTTGGCCAATGTCGGGAACACTGAAGCTTTCTTT. The encoded protein is CASSLANVGNTEAFF.

This clone was counted a single time. The J gene is TRBJ2-7, the V gene TRBV30; no clear D. The germline CDR1 and CDR2 sequences are GTSNPN and SVGIG (reference sequence). The CDR3 totals 10 residues. V was trimmed by 5 bases and J by 6 bases, leaving 8 bases between them. The DNA of the CDR3 is TGTGCCTGGGGCCCCTCCGAGCAGTACTTC. Translated: CAWGPSEQYF.

The chain recombines TRBV5-6 with TRBJ2-1; D is undetermined. Trimming removed 6 bases from V and 9 bases from J, with 19 bases in between. The CDR3 has 14 residues. Germline values: CDR1 SGHDT, CDR2 YYEEEE. The DNA for the CDR3 is TGTGCCAGCACATTCGGAAAGGGAATGGGTGAGCAGTTCTTC. It encodes CASTFGKGMGEQFF.

V usage is TRBV6-5 and J usage is TRBJ2-7; 8 bases line up with TRBD2. CDR3 size: 15 residues. Trimming cost V 3 bases and J 3 bases; bases outside gene matches: 7. Germline loops: CDR1 MNHEY, CDR2 SVGAGI. The CDR3: CASSYSGTTLYEQYF. The CDR3 bases are TGTGCCAGCAGTTATAGCGGGACGACCCTCTACGAGCAGTACTTC.

The rearrangement links TRBV5-4 to TRBJ1-5; D call uncertain. V was trimmed by 0 bases and J by 6 bases, leaving 10 bases between them. CDR1 SGHNT and CDR2 YYREEE come from the germline V gene (reference sequence). This CDR3 region has 14 residues. The CDR3 DNA reads TGTGCCAGCAGCTTGGATGGGTTGGGTCAGCCCCAGCATTTT. Amino acids: CASSLDGLGQPQHF.

V gene TRBV6-1 combines with J gene TRBJ2-5; 11 positions agree with TRBD2. CDR1 MNHNS and CDR2 SASEGT come from the germline V gene. Trimming cost V 2 bases and J 1 base; bases outside gene matches: 3. The CDR3 contains 16 residues. CDR3 loop: CASSERLAGRQETQYF. DNA of the CDR3: TGTGCCAGCAGTGAACGACTAGCGGGGCGCCAAGAGACCCAGTACTTC.

Only a few counts were recorded for this clone. This chain joins TRBV10-3 and TRBJ2-3; 8 bases map to TRBD2. J was trimmed by 2 bases and V by 11 bases; bases with no gene match: 6. Germline CDR1 reads ENHRY; CDR2 reads SYGVKD. This CDR3 contains 13 residues. CDR3 sequence: CASLAGFTDTQYF. The CDR3 coding sequence is TGTGCCTCCTTAGCGGGATTCACAGATACGCAGTATTTT.

V gene TRBV25-1 combines with J gene TRBJ2-7; TRBD2 is a possible D gene (5 bases). This CDR3 contains 16 residues. V lost 5 bases and J 1 base, leaving 18 bases between the germline ends. Germline assignment: CDR1 MGHDK and CDR2 SYGVNS. The CDR3 reads CASSPLDFSGSYEQYF. As DNA, the CDR3 is TGTGCCAGCAGTCCACTCGACTTCTCGGGGTCCTACGAGCAGTACTTC.

The CDR3: CASSSRVGGSNSPLHF. The CDR3 DNA follows: TGTGCCAGCAGCTCGAGGGTCGGAGGATCTAATTCACCCCTCCACTTT. The chain is built from TRBV7-2 and TRBJ1-6, with D unresolved. This CDR3 region has 16 residues. Germline loops: CDR1 SGHTA, CDR2 FQGNSA. V lost 4 bases and J 6 bases, leaving 16 bases between the germline ends.

The J gene is TRBJ1-2, the V gene TRBV5-1; 7 nucleotides line up with TRBD1. This CDR3 has 15 amino acids. CDR1 and CDR2 (germline): SGHRS, YFSETQ. With V trimmed by 4 bases and J by 3 bases, 9 bases remained unmatched. The DNA of the CDR3 is TGCGCCAGCAGCCCACGACAGGGCAGTCACTATGGCTACACCTTC. Its translation is CASSPRQGSHYGYTF.

The rearrangement joins TRBV29-1 to TRBJ1-2; no definite D call. V lost 6 bases and J lost 1, with 6 bases in between. Germline loops: CDR1 SQVTM, CDR2 ANQGSEA. The CDR3 extends over 11 amino acids. CDR3 bases: TGCAGCGTGGGTGATAACTATGGCTACACCTTC. It translates to CSVGDNYGYTF. Full variable domain (rest looked up from reference TRBV29-1 and TRBJ1-2): SAVISQKPSRDICQRGTSLTIQCQVDSQVTMMFWYRQQPGQSLTLIATANQGSEATYESGFVIDKFPISRPNLTFSTLTVSNMSPEDSSIYLCSVGDNYGYTFGSGTRLTVV.

V usage is TRBV9 and J usage is TRBJ1-5; TRBD1 aligns across 7 bases. V dropped 4 bases and J dropped 3; count of bases not matched to a gene: 7. The CDR3 length is 15 residues. The V gene's germline CDR1 is SGDLS and CDR2 YYNGEE. The chain's CDR3 is CASSPGGQYNQPQHF. DNA of the CDR3: TGTGCCAGCAGCCCCGGGGGACAGTACAATCAGCCCCAGCATTTT. Using reference TRBV9 and TRBJ1-5 for the parts outside the CDR3, the full variable domain is DSGVTQTPKHLITATGQRVTLRCSPRSGDLSVYWYQQSLDQGLQFLIQYYNGEERAKGNILERFSAQQFPDLHSELNLSSLELGDSALYFCASSPGGQYNQPQHFGDGTRLSIL.

The chain links TRBV29-1 to TRBJ1-2; D remains ambiguous. The germline V gene has CDR1 SQVTM and CDR2 ANQGSEA. V gave up 6 bases and J gave up 4 bases, with 6 bases separating them. This CDR3 contains 10 residues. The CDR3 region has the DNA TGCAGCGTACCCGGCTATGGCTACACCTTC. Translated, it gives CSVPGYGYTF.

The count of this clone is one. V is TRBV30 and J is TRBJ1-2; 7 bases are shared with TRBD1. The ends lost 1 base at V and 5 bases at J; junction bases unmatched: 4. This CDR3 has 13 residues. From germline, CDR1 is GTSNPN and CDR2 SVGIG (reference sequence). The CDR3 spells CAWSEGQSYGYTF. The CDR3 coding sequence is TGTGCCTGGAGTGAGGGACAGTCATATGGCTACACCTTC.

The chain's CDR3 is CASSVTRNFGGFYGYTF. The CDR3 DNA is TGTGCCAGCAGCGTTACAAGAAATTTCGGGGGCTTCTATGGCTACACCTTC. This rearrangement joins TRBV27 to TRBJ1-2, with a possible D match to TRBD1 (6 bases). The CDR3 length is 17 residues. Germline V gene lookup returns CDR1 MNHEY and CDR2 SMNVEV (reference sequence). Deletions cut 6 bases from V and 4 bases from J, with 24 bases between.

This clone was observed a few times. V and J are TRBV29-1 and TRBJ2-7; D is perhaps TRBD1 (5 bases). The CDR3 is 14 amino acids. Trimming removed 4 bases at V and 3 bases at J, with 16 bases between. The V gene's germline CDR1 is SQVTM and CDR2 ANQGSEA. As DNA, the CDR3 is TGCAGCGTTGGATCAGGGTCCGGCATCTACGAGCAGTACTTC. Translating it yields CSVGSGSGIYEQYF.